This entry describes one TCR beta chain. What it binds is not known. This sample stems from a study of cytomegalovirus exposure and HLA in healthy donors. Study-wide points: In an earlier analysis, most TCR beta V segments were productive about 87% or about 30% of the time. In vitro assays verified that a few CMV-associated chains recognized CMV antigens specifically.

Germline CDR1 is KGHSH and CDR2 is LQKENI. There are 15 residues in the CDR3. Trimming took 3 bases from V and 7 from J, leaving 18 bases between them. In the PCR, 60 Vbeta and 13 Jbeta primers were used. The table came from immunoSEQ multiplex PCR; TCRdb's copy has only in-frame clones and leaves some out. The table includes more than 95,000 clones, 70% to 85% detected once. Input material: PBMCs. This sequence originates from a man younger than 30 in good health and CMV-seronegative. This chain uses TRBV18 with TRBJ1-2; D not resolved. CDR3 residues: CASSPRADPGPGYTF. In DNA, the CDR3 is TGTGCCAGCTCACCCCGAGCGGATCCCGGGCCTGGCTACACCTTC.